The sequence of this T cell receptor (beta chain) was determined in a study of CD8 T cells in Susac syndrome. With random hexamers, 0.5 to 1 ug RNA was reverse transcribed. Across 54 Vbeta and 13 Jbeta, TCR beta CDR3 was amplified with immunoSEQ multiplex PCR. TCRdb independently ran MiXCR on the immunoSEQ multiplex PCR reads; one entry per CDR3 protein. In the table there are about 150,000 distinct CDR3 sequences, around 95% of which are singletons. Sequencing targeted TCR beta in blood CD8+ and CD4+ T cells. Through negative isolation, CD4+ and CD8+ T cells were obtained, while TEMRA cells were enriched using FACS. The V gene's germline CDR1 is SGHRS and CDR2 YFSETQ. This CDR3 comprises 14 residues. The V end was cut by 2 bases, the J end by 8 bases, with 16 bases between.

Material: CD8+ T cells from PBMCs. The V gene is TRBV5-1, the J gene TRBJ1-2; no clear D gene. The source is a human donor with multiple sclerosis. The CDR3 spells CASSLGLGSPGYTF. The CDR3 region has the DNA TGCGCCAGCAGCTTAGGCCTCGGGAGCCCAGGCTACACCTTC.